These T cell receptor beta chains were read from a single sample in a study of T cells and copy number aberrations in small-cell lung cancer. Clones were read by immunoSEQ multiplex PCR, and TCRdb kept only the in-frame ones, dropping some. The sample holds more than 9,500 clones, about 75% seen once. The specimen sequenced was normal tissue next to the tumor. Source of these receptors: a man aged 55 to 69 with small cell lung cancer. CDR3s include the opening cysteine and the closing phenylalanine or tryptophan. The D gene is left open where the match is weak. The size entry is marked missing in some rows and otherwise reads once, few, many or a size class.

V	D	J	size	CDR3	DNA
TRBV7-2	-	TRBJ1-3	-	CASRRENTIYF	TGTGCCAGCAGACGTGAAAACACCATATATTTT
TRBV19	-	TRBJ2-1	-	CASSISGAGEQFF	TGTGCCAGTAGTATATCTGGAGCCGGCGAGCAGTTCTTC
TRBV7-9	-	TRBJ1-2	few	CASSLGDSSSYGYTF	TGTGCCAGCAGCTTAGGAGACAGCTCATCCTATGGCTACACCTTC
TRBV7-6	TRBD2	TRBJ2-1	-	CASSLTPSASGRGTAFF	TGTGCCAGCAGCTTAACTCCCTCTGCTAGCGGGAGAGGTACGGCGTTCTTC
TRBV18	TRBD2	TRBJ2-1	-	CASSPGGRVFDEQFF	TGTGCCAGCTCACCGGGTGGGAGGGTTTTCGATGAGCAGTTCTTC
TRBV7-3	-	TRBJ1-1	-	CASSPGHSNTEAFF	TGTGCCAGCAGCCCGGGACACTCGAACACTGAAGCTTTCTTT
TRBV15	-	TRBJ2-4	-	CATSRDSNGRNIQYF	TGTGCCACCAGCAGAGACTCTAACGGCCGAAACATTCAGTACTTC
TRBV11-2	-	TRBJ1-3	-	CASSPGVRGTGNTIYF	TGTGCCAGCAGCCCGGGGGTCAGGGGTACTGGAAACACCATATATTTT
TRBV29-1	TRBD2	TRBJ2-1	-	CSASGTSGDNEQFF	TGCAGCGCCTCCGGGACTAGCGGCGACAATGAGCAGTTCTTC
TRBV20-1	-	TRBJ1-1	-	CSAKIQGEAFF	TGCAGTGCCAAGATACAGGGTGAAGCTTTCTTT
TRBV19	-	TRBJ2-2	few	CASTAMGATGELFF	TGTGCCAGTACCGCGATGGGCGCTACCGGGGAGCTGTTTTTT
TRBV6-5	-	TRBJ2-2	-	CASTNTARGGELFF	TGTGCCAGCACTAATACAGCCCGGGGCGGGGAGCTGTTTTTT
TRBV5-6	-	TRBJ1-1	few	CASSLGRRNTEAFF	TGTGCCAGCAGCTTGGGGAGACGGAACACTGAAGCTTTCTTT
TRBV7-9	TRBD2	TRBJ2-5	-	CASSLPGRSRETQYF	TGTGCCAGCAGCCTACCCGGGAGGTCCAGGGAGACCCAGTACTTC
TRBV7-6	-	TRBJ2-1	once	CASSQGPTWEQFF	TGTGCCAGCAGCCAGGGGCCGACTTGGGAGCAGTTCTTC
TRBV2	TRBD1	TRBJ1-2	-	CASSEVGRGTDGYTF	TGTGCCAGCAGTGAAGTTGGCAGGGGGACCGATGGCTACACCTTC
TRBV6-4	-	TRBJ1-2	-	CASSEMGGYGYTF	TGTGCCAGCAGTGAAATGGGGGGCTATGGCTACACCTTC
TRBV29-1	TRBD2	TRBJ2-3	once	CSVVRGASGLGNTQYF	TGCAGCGTTGTAAGGGGGGCTAGCGGGCTTGGAAATACGCAGTATTTT
TRBV5-1	TRBD2	TRBJ2-5	few	CASSSAGVGETQYF	TGCGCCAGCAGCTCAGCGGGAGTCGGGGAGACCCAGTACTTC
TRBV6-5	TRBD2	TRBJ2-1	-	CASSPASGGYNEQFF	TGTGCCAGCAGTCCAGCTAGCGGGGGCTACAATGAGCAGTTCTTC
TRBV9	TRBD1	TRBJ2-5	-	CASSAQTGKGETQYF	TGTGCCAGCAGCGCCCAGACAGGGAAAGGGGAGACCCAGTACTTC
TRBV2	TRBD2	TRBJ2-5	-	CASRDVGGIQETQYF	TGTGCCAGCAGGGACGTGGGGGGGATCCAAGAGACCCAGTACTTC
TRBV6-5	-	TRBJ2-7	-	CASSYGTGPYEQYF	TGTGCCAGCAGTTACGGTACCGGCCCCTACGAGCAGTACTTC
TRBV28	TRBD1	TRBJ1-5	-	CASRNREGASNQPQHF	TGTGCCAGCAGGAACCGCGAGGGGGCTAGCAATCAGCCCCAGCATTTT
TRBV9	TRBD2	TRBJ2-3	few	CASSVLAGDTQYF	TGTGCCAGCAGCGTACTAGCGGGAGATACGCAGTATTTT
TRBV5-1	TRBD1	TRBJ2-1	-	CASRTGYNEQFF	TGCGCCAGCAGGACAGGGTACAATGAGCAGTTCTTC
TRBV7-9	-	TRBJ1-4	-	CASSPLTDLQLFF	TGTGCCAGCAGCCCACTGACAGACCTCCAACTGTTTTTT
TRBV14	-	TRBJ1-3	once	CASSQLRGSWNTIYF	TGTGCCAGCAGCCAGTTGAGGGGAAGTTGGAACACCATATATTTT
TRBV5-1	-	TRBJ2-7	-	CASSSGTPYEQYF	TGCGCCAGCAGCTCCGGGACACCCTACGAGCAGTACTTC
TRBV9	TRBD2	TRBJ2-7	-	CASSEGPGTSGSYEQYF	TGTGCCAGCAGCGAGGGGCCCGGGACTAGCGGATCCTACGAGCAGTACTTC
TRBV29-1	TRBD2	TRBJ2-1	-	CSVYTSGSYNEQFF	TGCAGCGTATATACTAGCGGGAGTTACAATGAGCAGTTCTTC
TRBV25-1	TRBD2	TRBJ2-5	-	CASSELGEGQETQYF	TGTGCCAGCAGTGAGTTGGGGGAGGGCCAAGAGACCCAGTACTTC
TRBV6-6	-	TRBJ2-1	once	CASRLREGGQYNEQFF	TGTGCCAGCAGACTCCGAGAAGGCGGCCAGTACAATGAGCAGTTCTTC